The following is a TCR beta chain sequence with its context. The CDR3 covers 16 residues. After removal of 3 bases from V and 1 base from J, the junction contained 6 bases not matched to a gene. This sample is part of a study of blood T cell repertoires in COVID-19. Libraries were prepared by immunoSEQ multiplex PCR; TCRdb keeps only in-frame clonotypes and omits some of them. The table lists tens of thousands of clones, 91% of them singletons. This receptor was identified in a woman aged 55-75 years with active or convalescent COVID-19. Input material: peripheral blood. The V call is TRBV23-1, the J call TRBJ1-1; the match to TRBD1 covers 9 bases. TRBV23-1 is reported as an ORF; its role is uncertain. Written as DNA, the CDR3 is TGCGCCAGCAGTCAGGAACAGGGGGCGGCGAACACTGAAGCTTTCTTT. Protein product: CASSQEQGAANTEAFF.